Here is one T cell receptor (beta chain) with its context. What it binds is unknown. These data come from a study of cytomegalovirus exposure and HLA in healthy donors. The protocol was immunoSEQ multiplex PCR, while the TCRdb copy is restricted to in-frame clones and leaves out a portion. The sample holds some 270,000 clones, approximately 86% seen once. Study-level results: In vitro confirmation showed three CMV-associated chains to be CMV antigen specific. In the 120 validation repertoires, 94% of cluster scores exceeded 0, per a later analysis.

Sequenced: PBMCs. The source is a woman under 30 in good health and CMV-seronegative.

The CDR3 is CATRDRSSNQPQHF. In nucleotides, the CDR3 is TGTGCCACACGGGACAGATCTAGCAATCAGCCCCAGCATTTT. V is TRBV2 and J is TRBJ1-5; 7 bases match TRBD1. This CDR3 is 14 amino acids long. V trimming: 10 bases; J trimming: 0 bases; junction bases outside the gene matches: 6. Germline loops: CDR1 SNHLY, CDR2 FYNNEI.